The 10 T cell receptor beta chains below were found in one sample sequenced in a study of cytomegalovirus exposure and HLA in healthy donors. The PCR used 60 Vbeta and 13 Jbeta primers. Sequenced by immunoSEQ multiplex PCR; TCRdb stores in-frame clones only, minus some. The repertoire holds under 130,000 clones, with about 74% as singletons. The sequenced sample consisted of PBMCs. The receptors come from a female donor in good health and CMV-seropositive.

This chain joins TRBV19 and TRBJ1-6, with D possibly TRBD1 on 6 matching bases. The CDR3 has 14 residues. V shed 6 bases and J shed 6 bases, with 12 bases lying between them. Germline CDR1 and CDR2: LNHDA and SQIVND (reference sequence). The CDR3 protein is CASRRQAFNSPLHF. CDR3 coding DNA: TGTGCCAGTAGGAGACAGGCCTTTAATTCACCCCTCCACTTT.

This sequence joins TRBV15 and TRBJ1-1; 7 bases line up with TRBD1. Germline lookup yields CDR1 LNHNV and CDR2 YYDKDF (reference sequence). The V segment lost 3 bases and the J segment 0 bases; nucleotides outside the gene matches: 19. The CDR3 is 20 amino acids. The CDR3 here is CATSSETLYGTDSMNTEAFF. The CDR3 DNA reads as TGTGCCACCAGCAGTGAAACCCTATACGGGACAGACAGTATGAACACTGAAGCTTTCTTT. Combining the CDR3 with reference TRBV15 and TRBJ1-1 gives the whole variable domain DAMVIQNPRYQVTQFGKPVTLSCSQTLNHNVMYWYQQKSSQAPKLLFHYYDKDFNNEADTPDNFQSRRPNTSFCFLDIRSPGLGDTAMYLCATSSETLYGTDSMNTEAFFGQGTRLTVV.

The chain carries TRBV6-1 and TRBJ2-5; D is undetermined. Looked up from germline, CDR1 is MNHNS and CDR2 is SASEGT. The CDR3 is 13 amino acids. With 4 bases removed from V and 4 bases from J, the gap between germline ends came to 10 bases. CDR3 DNA sequence: TGTGCCAGCAGTGCTACGATTGTAGAGACCCAGTACTTC. Its protein is CASSATIVETQYF.

The chain combines TRBV27 with TRBJ1-1, with 11 positions matching TRBD1. The V segment lost 6 bases and the J segment 0 bases; nucleotides outside the gene matches: 9. CDR3 length: 17 residues. Germline assignment: CDR1 MNHEY and CDR2 SMNVEV (reference sequence). The CDR3 region is CASSPDRGPILNTEAFF. DNA of the CDR3: TGTGCCAGCAGCCCGGACAGGGGGCCAATACTGAACACTGAAGCTTTCTTT.

In its sample, this clone was seen once. The CDR3 sequence: CASSPGVINTEAFF. The CDR3 DNA reads TGCGCCAGCAGCCCGGGGGTTATAAACACTGAAGCTTTCTTT. V is TRBV5-1 and J is TRBJ1-1; possible D gene TRBD1, 5 bases. V gave up 4 bases and J gave up 2 bases, with 12 bases separating them. The CDR3 runs to 14 residues. Germline values: CDR1 SGHRS, CDR2 YFSETQ.

The chain is built from TRBV30 and TRBJ2-3; tentatively, D is TRBD2 (7 bases). The CDR3 consists of 13 residues. Trimming shortened V by 4 bases and J by 7 bases, and 15 bases separated the two germline ends. Germline-derived CDR1 and CDR2 are GTSNPN and SVGIG (reference sequence). The CDR3 here is CAWISAGAHTQYF. Written as DNA, the CDR3 is TGTGCCTGGATCTCCGCGGGGGCTCATACGCAGTATTTT.

This chain uses TRBV14 with TRBJ1-2; 7 positions agree with TRBD1. Trimming took 11 bases from V and 4 from J; bases not matched to a gene: 7. This CDR3 has 12 amino acids. Per germline, CDR1 SGHDN and CDR2 FVKESK. In DNA form, the CDR3 reads TGTGCCGACAGGGCGGTACTCTATGGCTACACCTTC. Its protein product is CADRAVLYGYTF.

The chain couples TRBV19 to TRBJ1-3; D remains unclear. The CDR3 length is 16 residues. Germline CDR1 and CDR2: LNHDA and SQIVND (reference sequence). With 1 base removed from V and 1 base from J, the gap between germline ends came to 11 bases. For the CDR3, the DNA is TGTGCCAGTAGTATAGTCGCGACACTTTCTGGAAACACCATATATTTT. This codes for CASSIVATLSGNTIYF.

This sequence joins TRBV5-1 and TRBJ1-1; weak D call: TRBD1 (6 bases). V shed 4 bases and J shed 4 bases, with 17 bases lying between them. Per the germline V gene, CDR1 is SGHRS and CDR2 is YFSETQ. The CDR3 has 15 amino acids. CDR3 residues: CASSPRGGFSTEAFF. DNA of the CDR3: TGCGCCAGCAGCCCGAGAGGGGGATTCTCCACTGAAGCTTTCTTT.

There are a few counts of this clone. The CDR3 region is CASSLGVRGGDGYTF. The CDR3 DNA reads as TGTGCCAGCAGCTTAGGGGTTAGGGGAGGGGATGGCTACACCTTC. The rearrangement links TRBV7-2 to TRBJ1-2; the D gene is possibly TRBD1 (5 bases). Germline values: CDR1 SGHTA, CDR2 FQGNSA. Trimming took 1 base from V and 6 from J, leaving 15 bases between them. This CDR3 is built from 15 residues.